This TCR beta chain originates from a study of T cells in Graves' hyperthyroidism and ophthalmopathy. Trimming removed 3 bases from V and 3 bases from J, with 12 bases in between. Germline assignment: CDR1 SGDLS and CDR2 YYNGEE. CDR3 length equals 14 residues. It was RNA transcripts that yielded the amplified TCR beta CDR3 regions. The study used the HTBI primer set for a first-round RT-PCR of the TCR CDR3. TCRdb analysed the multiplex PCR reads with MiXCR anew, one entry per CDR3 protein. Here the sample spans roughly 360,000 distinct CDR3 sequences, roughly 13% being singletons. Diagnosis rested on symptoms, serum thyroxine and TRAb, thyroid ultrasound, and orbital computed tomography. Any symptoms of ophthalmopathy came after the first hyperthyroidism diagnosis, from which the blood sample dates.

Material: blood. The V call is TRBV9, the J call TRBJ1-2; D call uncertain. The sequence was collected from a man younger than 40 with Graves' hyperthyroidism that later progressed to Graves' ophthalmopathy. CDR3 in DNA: TGTGCCAGCAGCGAAAGACACACCGACTATGGCTACACCTTC. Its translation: CASSERHTDYGYTF.